This TCR beta chain was identified during a study of cytomegalovirus exposure and HLA in healthy donors. A note on this clone: What it recognizes is unknown.

PCR was performed using 60 Vbeta and 13 Jbeta primers. The data were produced by immunoSEQ multiplex PCR, yet TCRdb's version contains in-frame clones alone and is incomplete. The sample includes 130,000 to 150,000 clones, about three quarters of them seen just once. Findings of the study overall: Across donors, sequencing depth was assumed by presence/absence analyses to be roughly uniform.

This clonotype originated in a man in his forties or fifties in good health and CMV-seropositive. The sample was PBMCs.

The CDR3 DNA is TGTGCCAGCAGTTTGGAGGGGGGGACATCGTACTACGAGCAGTACTTC. Translated, it gives CASSLEGGTSYYEQYF. The chain links TRBV27 to TRBJ2-7, with D possibly TRBD2 on 7 matching bases. Germline-derived CDR1 and CDR2 are MNHEY and SMNVEV (reference sequence). Between the trimmed V and J ends, which lost 3 bases and 3 bases, there was a span of 18 bases. CDR3 length equals 16 residues.